Reported below is one TCR beta chain. Germline values: CDR1 MNHEY, CDR2 SMNVEV (reference sequence). Trimming took off 5 bases at V and 8 bases at J, with 18 bases between the two ends. CDR3 length equals 14 residues. This specimen comes from a study of blood T cell repertoires in COVID-19. The method was immunoSEQ multiplex PCR; TCRdb's version includes in-frame clones alone and lacks a portion of them. The data hold approximately 100,000 clones, with about 90% observed a single time. Source material: peripheral blood. This sequence originates from a human donor in a cohort sampled during active COVID-19. This chain links TRBV27 with TRBJ1-2, with D perhaps TRBD1 (5 bases). CDR3 amino acids: CASSLRPGIGGYTF. In DNA form, the CDR3 reads TGTGCCAGCAGTCTTCGCCCAGGGATAGGGGGCTACACCTTC.